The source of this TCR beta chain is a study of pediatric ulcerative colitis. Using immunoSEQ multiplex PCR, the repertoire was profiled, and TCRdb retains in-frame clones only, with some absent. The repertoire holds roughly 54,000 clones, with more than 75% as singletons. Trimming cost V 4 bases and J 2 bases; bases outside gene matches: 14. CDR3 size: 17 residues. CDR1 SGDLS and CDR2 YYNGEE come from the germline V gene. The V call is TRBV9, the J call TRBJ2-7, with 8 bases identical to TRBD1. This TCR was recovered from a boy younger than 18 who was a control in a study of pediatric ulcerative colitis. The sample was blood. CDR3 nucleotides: TGTGCCAGCAGCCTCCGGGACACCGGGACAGGAACCTACGAGCAGTACTTC. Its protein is CASSLRDTGTGTYEQYF. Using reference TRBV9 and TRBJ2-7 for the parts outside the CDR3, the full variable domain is DSGVTQTPKHLITATGQRVTLRCSPRSGDLSVYWYQQSLDQGLQFLIQYYNGEERAKGNILERFSAQQFPDLHSELNLSSLELGDSALYFCASSLRDTGTGTYEQYFGPGTRLTVT.